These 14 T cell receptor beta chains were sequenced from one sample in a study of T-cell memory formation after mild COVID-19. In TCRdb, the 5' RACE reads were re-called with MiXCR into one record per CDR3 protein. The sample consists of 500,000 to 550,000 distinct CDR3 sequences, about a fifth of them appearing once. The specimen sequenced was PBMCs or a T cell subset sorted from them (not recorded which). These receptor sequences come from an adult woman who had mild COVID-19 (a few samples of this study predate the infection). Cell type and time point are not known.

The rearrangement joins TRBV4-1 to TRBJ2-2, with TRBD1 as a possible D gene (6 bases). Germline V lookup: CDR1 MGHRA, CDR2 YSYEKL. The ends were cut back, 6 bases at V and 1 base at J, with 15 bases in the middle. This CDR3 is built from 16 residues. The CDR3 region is CASSPIRGENTGELFF. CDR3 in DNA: TGCGCCAGCAGTCCCATCAGGGGAGAGAACACCGGGGAGCTGTTTTTT.

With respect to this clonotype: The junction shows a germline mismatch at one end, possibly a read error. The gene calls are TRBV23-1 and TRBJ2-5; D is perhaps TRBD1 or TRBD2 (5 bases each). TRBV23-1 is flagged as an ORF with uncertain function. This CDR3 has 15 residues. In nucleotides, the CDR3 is TGCGCCAGCAGTCAATTTCCCGGGACCGAAGAGACCCAGTGCTTC. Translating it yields CASSQFPGTEETQCF.

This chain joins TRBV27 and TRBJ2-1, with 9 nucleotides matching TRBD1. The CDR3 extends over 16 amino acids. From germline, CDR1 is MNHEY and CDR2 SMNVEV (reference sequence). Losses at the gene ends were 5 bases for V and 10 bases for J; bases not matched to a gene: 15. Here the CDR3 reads CASSPDRDRELGEQFF. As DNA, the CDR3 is TGTGCCAGCAGTCCTGACCGGGACAGGGAATTGGGGGAGCAGTTCTTC.

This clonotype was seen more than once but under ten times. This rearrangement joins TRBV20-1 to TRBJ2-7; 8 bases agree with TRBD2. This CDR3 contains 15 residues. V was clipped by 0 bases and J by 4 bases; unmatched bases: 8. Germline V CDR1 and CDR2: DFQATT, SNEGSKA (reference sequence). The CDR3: CSARDLTSGLYEQYF. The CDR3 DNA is TGCAGTGCTAGAGACCTAACTAGCGGCTTGTACGAGCAGTACTTC.

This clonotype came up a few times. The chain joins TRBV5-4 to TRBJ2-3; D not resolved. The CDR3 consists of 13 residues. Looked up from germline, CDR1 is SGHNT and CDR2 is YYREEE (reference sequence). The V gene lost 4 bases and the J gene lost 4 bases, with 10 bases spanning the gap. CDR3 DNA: TGTGCCAGCAGCCTGCCCCTAGCAGATACGCAGTATTTT. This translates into CASSLPLADTQYF.

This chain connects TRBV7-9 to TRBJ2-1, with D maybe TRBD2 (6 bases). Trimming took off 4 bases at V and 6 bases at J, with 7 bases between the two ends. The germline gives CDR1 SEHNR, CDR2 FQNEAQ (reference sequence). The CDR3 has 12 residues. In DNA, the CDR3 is TGTGCCAGCAGCTGGGACTTCAATGAGCAGTTCTTC. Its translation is CASSWDFNEQFF. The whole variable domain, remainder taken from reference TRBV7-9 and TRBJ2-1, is DTGVSQNPRHKITKRGQNVTFRCDPISEHNRLYWYRQTLGQGPEFLTYFQNEAQLEKSRLLSDRFSAERPKGSFSTLEIQRTEQGDSAMYLCASSWDFNEQFFGPGTRLTVL.

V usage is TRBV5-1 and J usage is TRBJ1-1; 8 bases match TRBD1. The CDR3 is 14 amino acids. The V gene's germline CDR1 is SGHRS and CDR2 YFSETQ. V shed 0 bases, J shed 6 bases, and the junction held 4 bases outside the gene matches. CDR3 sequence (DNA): TGCGCCAGCAGCTTGGTTGGACAGGGCTCTGAAGCTTTCTTT. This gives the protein CASSLVGQGSEAFF.

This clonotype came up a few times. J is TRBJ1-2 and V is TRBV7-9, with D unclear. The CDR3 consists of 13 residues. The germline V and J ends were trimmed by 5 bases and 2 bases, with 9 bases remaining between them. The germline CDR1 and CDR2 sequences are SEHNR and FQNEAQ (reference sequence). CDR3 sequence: CASSVSTNYGYTF. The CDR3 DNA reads TGTGCCAGCAGCGTCAGTACCAACTATGGCTACACCTTC.

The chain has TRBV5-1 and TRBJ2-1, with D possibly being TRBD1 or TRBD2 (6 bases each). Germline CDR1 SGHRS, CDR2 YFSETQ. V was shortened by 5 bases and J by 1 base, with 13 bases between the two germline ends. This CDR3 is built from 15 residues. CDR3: CASREGVGSYNEQFF. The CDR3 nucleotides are TGCGCCAGCAGGGAGGGGGTAGGGTCCTACAATGAGCAGTTCTTC.

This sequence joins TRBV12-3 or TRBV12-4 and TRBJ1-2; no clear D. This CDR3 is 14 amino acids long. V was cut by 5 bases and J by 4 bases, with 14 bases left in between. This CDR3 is CASSPRRPGYGYTF. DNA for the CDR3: TGTGCCAGCAGTCCCAGGAGACCTGGCTATGGCTACACCTTC.

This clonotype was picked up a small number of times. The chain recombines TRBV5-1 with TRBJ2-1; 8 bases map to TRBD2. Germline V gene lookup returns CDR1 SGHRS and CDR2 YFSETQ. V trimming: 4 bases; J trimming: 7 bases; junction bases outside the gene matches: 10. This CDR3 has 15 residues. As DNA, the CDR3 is TGCGCCAGCAGCCGGCGGAGCGGGAGATTTAATGAGCAGTTCTTC. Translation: CASSRRSGRFNEQFF.

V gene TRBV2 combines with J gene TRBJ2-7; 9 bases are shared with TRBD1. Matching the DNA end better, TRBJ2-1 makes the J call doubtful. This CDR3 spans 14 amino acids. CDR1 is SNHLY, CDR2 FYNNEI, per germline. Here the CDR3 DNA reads TGTGCCAGCAGGCCCGGGACAGGGCAGAGTGAGCAGTTCTTC. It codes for CASRPGTGQSEQFF.

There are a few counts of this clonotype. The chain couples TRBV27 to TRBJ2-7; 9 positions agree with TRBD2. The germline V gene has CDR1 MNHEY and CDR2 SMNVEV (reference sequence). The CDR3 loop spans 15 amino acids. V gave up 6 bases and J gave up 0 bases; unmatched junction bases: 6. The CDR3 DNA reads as TGTGCCAGCAGACCCGTAGCGGGAGTCTCCTACGAGCAGTACTTC. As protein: CASRPVAGVSYEQYF.

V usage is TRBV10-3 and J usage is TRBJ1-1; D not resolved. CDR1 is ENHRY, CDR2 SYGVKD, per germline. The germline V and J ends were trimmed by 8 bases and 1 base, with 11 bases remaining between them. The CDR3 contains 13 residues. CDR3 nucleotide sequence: TGTGCCATCGGGGAGCCGGCGAACACTGAAGCTTTCTTT. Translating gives CAIGEPANTEAFF.